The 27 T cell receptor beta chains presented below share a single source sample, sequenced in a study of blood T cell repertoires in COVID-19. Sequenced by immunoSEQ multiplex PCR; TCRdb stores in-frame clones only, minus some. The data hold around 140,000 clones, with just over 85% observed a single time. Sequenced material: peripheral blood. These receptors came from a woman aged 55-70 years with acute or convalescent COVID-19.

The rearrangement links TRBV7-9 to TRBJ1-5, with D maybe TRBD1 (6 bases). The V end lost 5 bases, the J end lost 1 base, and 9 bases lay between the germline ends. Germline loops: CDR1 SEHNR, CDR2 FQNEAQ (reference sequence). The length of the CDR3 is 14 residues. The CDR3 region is CASSRGASNQPQHF. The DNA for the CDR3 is TGTGCCAGCAGCCGGGGGGCGAGCAATCAGCCCCAGCATTTT.

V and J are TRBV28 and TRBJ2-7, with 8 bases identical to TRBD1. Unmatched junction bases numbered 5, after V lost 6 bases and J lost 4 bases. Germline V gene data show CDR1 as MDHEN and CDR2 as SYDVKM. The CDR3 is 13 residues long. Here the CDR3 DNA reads TGTGCCAGCAGCGGGACAGGAGTGTACGAGCAGTACTTC. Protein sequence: CASSGTGVYEQYF. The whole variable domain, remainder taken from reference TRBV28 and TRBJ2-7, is DVKVTQSSRYLVKRTGEKVFLECVQDMDHENMFWYRQDPGLGLRLIYFSYDVKMKEKGDIPEGYSVSREKKERFSLILESASTNQTSMYLCASSGTGVYEQYFGPGTRLTVT.

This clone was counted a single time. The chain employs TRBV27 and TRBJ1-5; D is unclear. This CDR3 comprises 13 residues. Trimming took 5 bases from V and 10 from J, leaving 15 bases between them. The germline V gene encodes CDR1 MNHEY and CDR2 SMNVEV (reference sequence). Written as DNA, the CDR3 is TGTGCCAGCAGTCCAAACTTATCTCCCCCCCAGCATTTT. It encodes CASSPNLSPPQHF.

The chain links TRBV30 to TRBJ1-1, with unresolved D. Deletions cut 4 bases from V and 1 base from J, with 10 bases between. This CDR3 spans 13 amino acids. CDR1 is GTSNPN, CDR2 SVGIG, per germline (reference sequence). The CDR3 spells CAWTSGQNTEAFF. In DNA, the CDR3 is TGTGCCTGGACCTCGGGTCAGAACACTGAAGCTTTCTTT.

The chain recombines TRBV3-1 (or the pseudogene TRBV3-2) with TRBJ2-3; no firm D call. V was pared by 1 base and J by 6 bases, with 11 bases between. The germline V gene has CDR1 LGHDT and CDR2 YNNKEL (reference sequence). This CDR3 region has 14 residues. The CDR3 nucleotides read TGTGCCAGCAGCCAAGTCCTGGTCAGGGATACGCAGTATTTT. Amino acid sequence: CASSQVLVRDTQYF.

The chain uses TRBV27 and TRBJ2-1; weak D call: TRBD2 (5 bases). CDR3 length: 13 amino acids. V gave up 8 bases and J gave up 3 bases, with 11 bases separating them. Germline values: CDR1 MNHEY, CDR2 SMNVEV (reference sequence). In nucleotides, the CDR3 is TGTGCCAGCGGTTCGGGGAACTACAATGAGCAGTTCTTC. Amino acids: CASGSGNYNEQFF.

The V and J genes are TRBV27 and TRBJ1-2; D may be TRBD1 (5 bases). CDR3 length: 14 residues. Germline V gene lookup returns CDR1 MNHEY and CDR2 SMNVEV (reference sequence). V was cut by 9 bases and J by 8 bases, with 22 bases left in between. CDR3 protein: CASKTGLTNFGYTF. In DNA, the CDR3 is TGTGCCAGTAAAACGGGACTGACAAACTTCGGCTACACCTTC.

DNA of the CDR3: TGTGCCAGCTCACCGGCACCACCTCCGAACACCGGGGAGCTGTTTTTT. Its protein is CASSPAPPPNTGELFF. The genes are TRBV18 and TRBJ2-2, with D unclear. Germline CDR1 is KGHSH and CDR2 is LQKENI. CDR3 length: 16 residues. The V end lost 3 bases, the J end lost 0 bases, and 11 bases lay between the germline ends.

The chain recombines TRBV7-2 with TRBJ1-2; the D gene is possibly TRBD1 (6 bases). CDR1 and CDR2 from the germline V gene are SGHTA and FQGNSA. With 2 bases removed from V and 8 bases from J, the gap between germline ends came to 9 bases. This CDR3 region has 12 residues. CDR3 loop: CASSLSGEGYTF. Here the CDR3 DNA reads TGTGCCAGCAGCTTATCAGGGGAAGGCTACACCTTC.

CDR3 nucleotides: TGTGCCAGCAGTTTTGGGGGACAGGGGTTTGGCAATCAGCCCCAGCATTTT. Translating it yields CASSFGGQGFGNQPQHF. The rearrangement joins TRBV28 to TRBJ1-5; 10 nucleotides align to TRBD1. This CDR3 has 17 residues. V dropped 3 bases and J dropped 2; count of bases not matched to a gene: 7. The germline gives CDR1 MDHEN, CDR2 SYDVKM.

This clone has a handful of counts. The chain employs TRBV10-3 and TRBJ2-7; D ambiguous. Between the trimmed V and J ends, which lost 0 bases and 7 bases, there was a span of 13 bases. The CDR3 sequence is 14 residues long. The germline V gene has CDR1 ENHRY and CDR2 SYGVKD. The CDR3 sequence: CAISESGVAGEQYF. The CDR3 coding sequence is TGTGCCATCAGTGAGTCTGGTGTGGCCGGGGAGCAGTACTTC.

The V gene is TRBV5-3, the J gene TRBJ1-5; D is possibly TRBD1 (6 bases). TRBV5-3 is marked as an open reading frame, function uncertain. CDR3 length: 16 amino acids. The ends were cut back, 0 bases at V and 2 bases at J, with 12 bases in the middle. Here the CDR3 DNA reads TGTGCCAGAAGCTTGGACGTCAGGGGACGCAATCAGCCCCAGCATTTT. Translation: CARSLDVRGRNQPQHF.

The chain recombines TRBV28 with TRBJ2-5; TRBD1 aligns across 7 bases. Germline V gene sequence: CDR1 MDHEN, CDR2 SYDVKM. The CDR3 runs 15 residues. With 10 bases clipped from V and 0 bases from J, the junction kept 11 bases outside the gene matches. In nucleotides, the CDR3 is TGTGCCACCCAAGGTCCTAGGGGGCACCAAGAGACCCAGTACTTC. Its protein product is CATQGPRGHQETQYF.

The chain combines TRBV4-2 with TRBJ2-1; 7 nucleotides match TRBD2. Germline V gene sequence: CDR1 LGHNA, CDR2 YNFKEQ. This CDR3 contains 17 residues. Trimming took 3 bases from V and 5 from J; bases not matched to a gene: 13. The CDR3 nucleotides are TGTGCCAGCAGCCAGGAACTAACGGGGGGACCCCACAATGAGCAGTTCTTC. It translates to CASSQELTGGPHNEQFF.

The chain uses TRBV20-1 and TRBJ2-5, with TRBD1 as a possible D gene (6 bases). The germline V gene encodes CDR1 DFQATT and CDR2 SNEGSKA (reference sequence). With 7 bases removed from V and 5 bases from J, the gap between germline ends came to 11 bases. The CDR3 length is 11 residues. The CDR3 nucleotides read TGCAGTGGAGGGGGTAGGGAGACCCAGTACTTC. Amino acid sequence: CSGGGRETQYF.

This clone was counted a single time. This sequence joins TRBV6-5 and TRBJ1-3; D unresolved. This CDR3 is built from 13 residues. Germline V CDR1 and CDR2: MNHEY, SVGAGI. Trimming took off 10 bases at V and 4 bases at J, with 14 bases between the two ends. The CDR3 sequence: CAIRSGGGNTIYF. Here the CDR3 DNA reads TGTGCCATTAGGAGCGGTGGGGGAAACACCATATATTTT.

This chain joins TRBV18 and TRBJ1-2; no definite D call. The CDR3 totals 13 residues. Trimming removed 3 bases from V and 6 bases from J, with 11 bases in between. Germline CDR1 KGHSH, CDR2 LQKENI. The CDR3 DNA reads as TGTGCCAGCTCACCCTCGACCGGGGATGGCTACACCTTC. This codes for CASSPSTGDGYTF. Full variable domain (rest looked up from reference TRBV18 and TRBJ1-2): NAGVMQNPRHLVRRRGQEARLRCSPMKGHSHVYWYRQLPEEGLKFMVYLQKENIIDESGMPKERFSAEFPKEGPSILRIQQVVRGDSAAYFCASSPSTGDGYTFGSGTRLTVV.

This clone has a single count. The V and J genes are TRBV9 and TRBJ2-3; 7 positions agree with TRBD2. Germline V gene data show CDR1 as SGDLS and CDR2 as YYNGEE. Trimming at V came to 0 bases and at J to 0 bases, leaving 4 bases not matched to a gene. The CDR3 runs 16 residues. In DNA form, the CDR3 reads TGTGCCAGCAGCGTAGAAGCGGGGCGTAGCACAGATACGCAGTATTTT. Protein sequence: CASSVEAGRSTDTQYF.

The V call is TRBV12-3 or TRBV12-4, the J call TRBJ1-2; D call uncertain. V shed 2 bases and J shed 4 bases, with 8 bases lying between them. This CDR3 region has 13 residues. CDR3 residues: CASSLQIIYGYTF. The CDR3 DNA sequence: TGTGCCAGCAGTTTACAGATAATCTATGGCTACACCTTC.

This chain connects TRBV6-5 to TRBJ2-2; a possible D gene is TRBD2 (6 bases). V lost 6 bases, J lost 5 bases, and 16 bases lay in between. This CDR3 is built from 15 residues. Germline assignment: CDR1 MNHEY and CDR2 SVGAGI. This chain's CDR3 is CASRLRDSSTGELFF. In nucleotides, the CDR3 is TGTGCCAGCAGACTCCGGGACTCTTCGACCGGGGAGCTGTTTTTT.

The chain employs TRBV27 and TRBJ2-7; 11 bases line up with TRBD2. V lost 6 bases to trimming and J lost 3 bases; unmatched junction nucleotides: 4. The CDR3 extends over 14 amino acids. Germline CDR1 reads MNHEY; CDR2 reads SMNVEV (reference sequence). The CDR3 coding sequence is TGTGCCAGCAGCAGACTAGCGGGGCTCTACGAGCAGTACTTC. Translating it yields CASSRLAGLYEQYF.

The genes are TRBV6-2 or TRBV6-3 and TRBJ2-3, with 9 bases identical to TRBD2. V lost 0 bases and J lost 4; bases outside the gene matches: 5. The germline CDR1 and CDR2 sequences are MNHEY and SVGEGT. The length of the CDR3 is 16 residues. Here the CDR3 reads CASSYSGGGVPDTQYF. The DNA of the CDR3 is TGTGCCAGCAGTTACTCGGGCGGGGGGGTCCCAGATACGCAGTATTTT.

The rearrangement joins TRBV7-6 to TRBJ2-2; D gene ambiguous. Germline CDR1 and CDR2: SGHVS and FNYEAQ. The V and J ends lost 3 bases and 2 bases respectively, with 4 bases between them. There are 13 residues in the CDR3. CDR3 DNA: TGTGCCAGCAGCTTCCTCAACACCGGGGAGCTGTTTTTT. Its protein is CASSFLNTGELFF.

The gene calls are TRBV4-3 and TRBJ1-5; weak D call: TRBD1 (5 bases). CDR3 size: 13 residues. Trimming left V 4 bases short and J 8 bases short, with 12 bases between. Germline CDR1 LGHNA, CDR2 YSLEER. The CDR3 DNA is TGCGCCAGCAGCCTAGGGGATAGGGAGCCCCAGCATTTT. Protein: CASSLGDREPQHF.

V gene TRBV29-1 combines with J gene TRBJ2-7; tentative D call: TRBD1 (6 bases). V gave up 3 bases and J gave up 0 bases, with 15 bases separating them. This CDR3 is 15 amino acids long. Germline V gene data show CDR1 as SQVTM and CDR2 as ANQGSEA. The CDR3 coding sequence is TGCAGCGTTGAGGTACCGGGACATCGCTCCTACGAGCAGTACTTC. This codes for CSVEVPGHRSYEQYF.

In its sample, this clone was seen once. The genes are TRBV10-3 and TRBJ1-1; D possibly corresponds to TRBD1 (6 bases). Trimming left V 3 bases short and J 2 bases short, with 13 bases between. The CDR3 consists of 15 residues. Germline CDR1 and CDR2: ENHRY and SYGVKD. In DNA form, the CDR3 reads TGTGCCATCAGTGAAAGGGTTGGGACAAACACTGAAGCTTTCTTT. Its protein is CAISERVGTNTEAFF.

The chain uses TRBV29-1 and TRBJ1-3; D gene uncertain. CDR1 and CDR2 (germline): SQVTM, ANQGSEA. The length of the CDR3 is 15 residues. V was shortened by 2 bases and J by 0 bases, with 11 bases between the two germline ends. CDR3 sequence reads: CSVESRFYSGNTIYF. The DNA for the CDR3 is TGCAGCGTTGAAAGCCGGTTCTACTCTGGAAACACCATATATTTT.